Below are 4 T cell receptor beta chains sequenced from a single sample in a study of T cells in Graves' hyperthyroidism and ophthalmopathy. Amplification yielded TCR beta CDR3 regions, with RNA transcripts as the source. During a first-round RT-PCR of the TCR CDR3, the HTBI primer set was used. TCRdb reprocessed the multiplex PCR reads with MiXCR, giving one entry per CDR3 protein. The sample comprises roughly 750,000 distinct CDR3 sequences, approximately 16% of which are singletons, and under 10% rests with the top ten. The sample taken for sequencing was blood. These receptors were taken from a man in his late teens or twenties with Graves' hyperthyroidism.

The sample holds a few counts of this clonotype. The gene calls are TRBV5-5 and TRBJ2-7; 11 bases agree with TRBD1. V dropped 6 bases and J dropped 4; count of bases not matched to a gene: 9. This CDR3 contains 15 residues. From germline, CDR1 is SGHKS and CDR2 YYEKEE (reference sequence). CDR3 in DNA: TGTGCCAGCACCTCGCCGGGACAGGGGGATTACGAGCAGTACTTC. As protein: CASTSPGQGDYEQYF.

This clonotype appeared a few times. V usage is TRBV20-1 and J usage is TRBJ2-7; possibly TRBD1 or TRBD2 for D (5 bases each). Trimming pared 6 bases from V and 7 bases from J, leaving 19 bases between. CDR1 and CDR2 from the germline V gene are DFQATT and SNEGSKA (reference sequence). This CDR3 has 13 residues. CDR3 coding DNA: TGCAGTGCCCTGCCGGGGCCCCAACGGGAGCAGTACTTC. Translating it yields CSALPGPQREQYF.

This clonotype was counted at least ten times. The V gene is TRBV7-8, the J gene TRBJ2-3; TRBD2 agrees at 14 bases. Unmatched junction bases numbered 4, after V lost 1 base and J lost 4 bases. Germline V gives CDR1 SGHVS, CDR2 FQNEAQ. This CDR3 is 17 amino acids long. CDR3 sequence reads: CASSLDRLAGGADTQYF. Here the CDR3 DNA reads TGTGCCAGCAGCTTAGACCGACTAGCGGGAGGGGCAGATACGCAGTATTTT.

This clonotype was counted ten times or more. This chain links TRBV5-6 with TRBJ2-1, with TRBD1 as a possible D gene (8 bases). The CDR3 contains 16 residues. Trimming pared 3 bases from V and 3 bases from J, leaving 16 bases between. Germline CDR1 is SGHDT and CDR2 is YYEEEE. The CDR3 region is CASSSDRGGDYNEQFF. In nucleotides, the CDR3 is TGTGCCAGCAGCTCAGACAGGGGAGGGGACTACAATGAGCAGTTCTTC. The entire variable domain, with the rest obtained from reference TRBV5-6 and TRBJ2-1, is as follows: DAGVTQSPTHLIKTRGQQVTLRCSPKSGHDTVSWYQQALGQGPQFIFQYYEEEERQRGNFPDRFSGHQFPNYSSELNVNALLLGDSALYLCASSSDRGGDYNEQFFGPGTRLTVL.